The source of this TCR beta chain is a study of CD8 T cells in ankylosing spondylitis. A quantitative 5'-RACE method, one with molecular barcodes, was used to make TCR beta libraries. TCRdb analysed the 5' RACE reads with MiXCR anew, one entry per CDR3 protein. The data show fewer than 450,000 distinct CDR3 sequences, about a sixth seen once. CDR1 is SNHLY, CDR2 FYNNEI, per germline. The CDR3 runs to 16 residues. J lost 7 bases, V lost 2 bases, and 10 bases had no gene match. In this sample, this clonotype turned up a few times. Its specificity is not known. General study findings and limits: Blood from ankylosing spondylitis patients appeared to carry a characteristic roughly eight-variant TCR beta motif. Clones linked to disease were reported to show significant enrichment in matched ankylosing spondylitis synovial fluid.

This clonotype was sampled from a male donor with ankylosing spondylitis. Sequencing was carried out using blood, either unsorted or a sorted T cell fraction (not recorded which). The chain uses TRBV2 and TRBJ1-4, with 7 nucleotides matching TRBD1. CDR3 residues: CASSEIGGTAIEKLFF. CDR3 nucleotides: TGTGCCAGCAGTGAAATCGGGGGGACAGCTATTGAAAAACTGTTTTTT.